This T cell receptor beta chain is from a study of cytomegalovirus exposure and HLA in healthy donors. Overall study context: Researchers previously reported finding 90 million to 130 million unique TCR beta sequences from 150 million to 200 million T cells.

Per germline, CDR1 LNHDA and CDR2 SQIVND (reference sequence). V lost 5 bases to trimming and J lost 4 bases, with 9 bases between them. CDR3 length: 13 residues. For this clone: Its antigen remains unknown.

Notes on the study in general: Common viral pathogens were later found to be apparently linked to several of the most significant clusters. In presence/absence analyses, roughly uniform sequencing depth across donors was assumed.

Use of 60 Vbeta and 13 Jbeta primers characterized the PCR. Assay used: immunoSEQ multiplex PCR; TCRdb lists only in-frame clones, some missing. The table lists 130,000 or so clones, around 80% of them singletons, with around 1.4% in the top ten. The sequence came from a woman under 30 in good health and CMV-seronegative. The specimen was PBMCs. J is TRBJ1-5 and V is TRBV19; maybe TRBD1 (5 bases). The CDR3 DNA sequence: TGTGCCAGTAGTGACAGATTAAATCAGCCCCAGCATTTT. Translated: CASSDRLNQPQHF.